These T cell receptor beta chains were read from a single sample in a study of beta chain features in type 1 diabetes. Using immunoSEQ multiplex PCR, the repertoire was profiled, and TCRdb retains in-frame clones only, with some absent. Counted here are 120,000 to 150,000 clones, about 9.1% occurring once; the ten biggest clones make up 0.65%. Sequenced material: central memory CD4+ T cells from blood. Source of these receptors: a woman between 40 and 55 years old in good health. Both conserved end residues are part of each CDR3. The D gene is left open where the match is weak. Rows give clone size only sometimes, using once, few, many, or a class for an expanded clone.

V,D,size,J,CDR3,DNA
TRBV2,TRBD1,many,TRBJ2-6,CASSQGAGANVLTF,TGTGCCAGCAGTCAGGGGGCTGGGGCCAACGTCCTGACTTTC
TRBV27,TRBD1,NA,TRBJ2-5,CASSFHRGETQYF,TGTGCCAGCAGTTTCCACAGGGGGGAGACCCAGTACTTC
TRBV18,NA,few,TRBJ2-5,CASSPYDRFTETQYF,TGTGCCAGCTCACCATATGACAGGTTCACAGAGACCCAGTACTTC
TRBV15,NA,NA,TRBJ1-3,CATSTDRSSGNTIYF,TGTGCCACCAGCACTGACAGGTCCTCTGGAAACACCATATATTTT
TRBV2,TRBD2,NA,TRBJ2-4,CASSETSGGGAKNIQYF,TGTGCCAGCAGTGAGACTAGCGGGGGGGGAGCCAAAAACATTCAGTACTTC
TRBV15,NA,NA,TRBJ2-5,CATSPERRPTRGETQYF,TGTGCCACCAGCCCAGAGAGGAGACCAACCCGCGGGGAGACCCAGTACTTC
TRBV14,NA,few,TRBJ2-3,CASSQPPTGGPGLDTQYF,TGTGCCAGCAGCCAACCCCCAACCGGGGGGCCAGGTTTAGATACGCAGTATTTT
TRBV5-1,TRBD1,few,TRBJ1-2,CASSPDRDRSYTF,TGCGCCAGCAGCCCCGATCGGGACAGGAGCTACACCTTC
TRBV5-4,NA,few,TRBJ2-7,CASSGAGTGSYEQYF,TGTGCCAGCAGCGGCGCGGGAACGGGATCCTACGAGCAGTACTTC
TRBV11-2,TRBD1,NA,TRBJ1-2,CASSPQQGGGYTF,TGTGCCAGCAGCCCTCAACAGGGGGGTGGCTACACCTTC
TRBV2,TRBD2,few,TRBJ2-2,CASKLTSGGNTGELFF,TGTGCCAGCAAGTTGACTAGCGGGGGGAACACCGGGGAGCTGTTTTTT
TRBV7-6,NA,few,TRBJ2-7,CASSLRQGPSYEQYF,TGTGCCAGCAGCTTACGGCAGGGTCCCTCCTACGAGCAGTACTTC
TRBV6-5,TRBD1,NA,TRBJ2-7,CAISDTDRAEQYF,TGTGCCATCAGTGATACCGACAGGGCCGAGCAGTACTTC
TRBV29-1,NA,few,TRBJ1-4,CSVHRHGADEKLFF,TGCAGCGTCCACCGACATGGAGCGGATGAAAAACTGTTTTTT
TRBV5-6,NA,NA,TRBJ1-1,CASSTTLMNTEAFF,TGTGCCAGCAGCACGACACTTATGAACACTGAAGCTTTCTTT
TRBV5-1,TRBD2,few,TRBJ2-5,CASSFPASGGETQYF,TGCGCCAGCAGCTTCCCGGCTAGCGGGGGGGAGACCCAGTACTTC
TRBV9,NA,NA,TRBJ2-7,CASSAGTTYEQYF,TGTGCCAGCAGCGCAGGCACAACCTACGAGCAGTACTTC
TRBV18,NA,NA,TRBJ2-3,CASSPHTDTQYF,TGTGCCAGCTCACCCCACACAGATACGCAGTATTTT
TRBV5-1,TRBD2,many,TRBJ2-5,CASSTGLASGETQYF,TGCGCCAGCAGCACCGGACTAGCGAGCGGGGAGACCCAGTACTTC
TRBV7-6,NA,NA,TRBJ2-2,CASSLDRNTGELFF,TGTGCCAGCAGCTTAGACAGAAACACCGGGGAGCTGTTTTTT
TRBV4-1,NA,few,TRBJ1-2,CASSQLGASGVRSGYTF,TGCGCCAGCTCGCAATTGGGCGCGTCAGGGGTTCGGAGTGGCTACACCTTC
TRBV6-5,NA,few,TRBJ2-6,CASRPGFSGANVLTF,TGTGCCAGCAGACCAGGGTTCTCTGGGGCCAACGTCCTGACTTTC
TRBV5-1,TRBD2,NA,TRBJ2-3,CASTERLAGTDTQYF,TGCGCCAGCACGGAAAGACTAGCGGGTACAGATACGCAGTATTTT
TRBV5-6,NA,NA,TRBJ2-5,CASGTHQETQYF,TGTGCCAGCGGGACACACCAAGAGACCCAGTACTTC
TRBV18,TRBD2,NA,TRBJ2-4,CASSFGPSGENIQYF,TGTGCCAGCTCATTCGGTCCTAGCGGGGAAAACATTCAGTACTTC
TRBV29-1,NA,few,TRBJ2-5,CSSRGALKTQYF,TGCAGCTCTCGGGGGGCCCTTAAGACCCAGTACTTC
TRBV4-2,NA,few,TRBJ2-3,CASSARQRTDTQYF,TGTGCCAGCAGCGCGAGACAGCGCACAGATACGCAGTATTTT
TRBV5-1,NA,few,TRBJ1-4,CASSDQPGNEKLFF,TGCGCCAGCAGCGATCAACCGGGGAACGAAAAACTGTTTTTT
TRBV10-3,TRBD2,few,TRBJ2-5,CATIPELLAGAETQYF,TGTGCCACAATTCCAGAGTTACTAGCGGGGGCGGAGACCCAGTACTTC
TRBV19,TRBD1,NA,TRBJ2-7,CASSIPGTGADEQYF,TGTGCCAGTAGTATCCCCGGGACAGGGGCGGACGAGCAGTACTTC
TRBV4-3,NA,few,TRBJ1-5,CASSQGVQGHQPQHF,TGCGCCAGCAGCCAGGGTGTCCAGGGTCATCAGCCCCAGCATTTT
TRBV29-1,NA,few,TRBJ1-1,CSARATVTNTEAFF,TGCAGCGCTAGAGCGACAGTAACTAACACTGAAGCTTTCTTT
TRBV19,NA,NA,TRBJ1-2,CASNFRQTHNYGYTF,TGTGCCAGTAATTTCCGACAGACCCATAACTATGGCTACACCTTC
TRBV19,NA,NA,TRBJ1-1,CASSKGRINTEAFF,TGTGCCAGTAGTAAGGGGCGGATTAACACTGAAGCTTTCTTT
TRBV5-4,NA,NA,TRBJ1-2,CASLGGEDGFYGYTF,TGTGCCAGCTTGGGGGGGGAAGACGGCTTCTATGGCTACACCTTC
TRBV19,NA,NA,TRBJ2-1,CASRTILGRNEQFF,TGTGCCAGTAGGACAATCTTGGGGCGGAATGAGCAGTTCTTC
TRBV5-6,NA,few,TRBJ2-3,CASSLGGIGTDTQYF,TGTGCCAGCAGCTTGGGAGGGATAGGCACAGATACGCAGTATTTT
TRBV18,NA,NA,TRBJ2-3,CASSPSSGDTQYF,TGTGCCAGCTCACCATCCTCAGGGGATACGCAGTATTTT
TRBV7-2,TRBD1,NA,TRBJ2-1,CASSPDRGINEQFF,TGTGCCAGCAGCCCGGACAGGGGTATCAATGAGCAGTTCTTC
TRBV6-4,TRBD1,NA,TRBJ1-2,CASSYTGGSGYTF,TGTGCCAGCAGCTATACAGGGGGCAGTGGCTACACCTTC
TRBV18,TRBD1,many,TRBJ2-3,CASSRDRSPTDTQYF,TGTGCCAGCTCACGGGACAGGAGCCCCACAGATACGCAGTATTTT
TRBV19,NA,NA,TRBJ2-5,CASSNTGSETQYF,TGTGCCAGTAGTAACACAGGGAGTGAGACCCAGTACTTC